A selection of T cell receptor beta chains follows, all from one sample in a study of Ad26.COV2.S vaccination and SARS-CoV-2 variants. Generated by immunoSEQ multiplex PCR, the TCRdb table keeps only in-frame clones and is missing some. The sample includes some 320,000 clones, about 82% of them seen just once. The sample was peripheral blood, taken in a trial of Ad26.COV2.S vaccine versus placebo. These receptor sequences come from a person aged 18 to 65 who received the Ad26.COV2.S COVID-19 vaccine or a placebo. Each CDR3 is given with its conserved first and last residue. Fields, in order: J gene, V gene, D gene, clone size, CDR3 protein, CDR3 DNA. A D gene is named only where the DNA matches it firmly. Expanded clones are given a class, and other clones once, few, many or no size at all.

TRBJ2-2,TRBV18,NA,NA,CASSPRQENTGELFF,TGTGCCAGCTCACCACGTCAGGAGAACACCGGGGAGCTGTTTTTT
TRBJ2-1,TRBV7-6,TRBD1,NA,CASSSGQGGRSYNEQFF,TGTGCCAGCAGCTCGGGACAGGGAGGGAGATCCTACAATGAGCAGTTCTTC
TRBJ1-5,TRBV6-2/TRBV6-3,NA,NA,CASSQAYPTANSNQPQHF,TGTGCCAGCAGTCAAGCATATCCTACAGCTAATAGCAATCAGCCCCAGCATTTT
TRBJ2-6,TRBV5-1,NA,NA,CASSLDGITGANVLTF,TGCGCCAGCAGCTTGGATGGGATTACCGGGGCCAACGTCCTGACTTTC
TRBJ2-3,TRBV11-1,NA,NA,CASSLPPAISTDTQYF,TGTGCCAGCAGCTTACCCCCCGCCATTAGCACAGATACGCAGTATTTT
TRBJ2-2,TRBV11-3,NA,NA,CASSLDLIGTQAPGELFF,TGTGCCAGCAGCTTAGATCTTATCGGAACTCAAGCGCCCGGGGAGCTGTTTTTT
TRBJ2-7,TRBV19,NA,NA,CASSLNQGYEQYF,TGTGCCAGTAGTCTAAACCAGGGCTACGAGCAGTACTTC
TRBJ1-1,TRBV6-1,NA,NA,CASSDGLGTRDTEAFF,TGTGCCAGCAGTGATGGTTTGGGGACCCGGGACACTGAAGCTTTCTTT
TRBJ2-7,TRBV7-2,NA,NA,CASSLVWWSSYEQYF,TGTGCCAGCAGCTTAGTCTGGTGGAGCTCCTACGAGCAGTACTTC
TRBJ2-3,TRBV18,NA,NA,CASSPKKTSPNTDTQYF,TGTGCCAGCTCACCCAAGAAGACAAGTCCAAACACAGATACGCAGTATTTT
TRBJ1-1,TRBV28,NA,NA,CASSFLQDRATEAFF,TGTGCCAGCAGTTTCTTACAGGATAGGGCCACTGAAGCTTTCTTT
TRBJ2-5,TRBV7-2,TRBD2,NA,CASSTKAGQETQYF,TGTGCCAGCAGCACCAAAGCGGGGCAAGAGACCCAGTACTTC
TRBJ2-7,TRBV6-5,TRBD2,NA,CASSRGLDEQYF,TGTGCCAGCAGCCGGGGACTAGACGAGCAGTACTTC
TRBJ1-2,TRBV4-1,NA,many,CASSQDAGLNYGYTF,TGCGCCAGCAGCCAAGATGCGGGTTTAAACTATGGCTACACCTTC
TRBJ2-3,TRBV5-1,TRBD2,NA,CASRTSGGTTDTQYF,TGCGCCAGCAGGACTAGCGGGGGTACGACAGATACGCAGTATTTT
TRBJ1-1,TRBV6-5,TRBD1,NA,CASSYSTGFQVRAFF,TGTGCCAGCAGTTACTCGACAGGGTTTCAAGTCCGAGCTTTCTTT
TRBJ2-1,TRBV18,NA,NA,CASSRDEYVSYNEQFF,TGTGCCAGCTCACGGGACGAGTATGTCTCCTACAATGAGCAGTTCTTC
TRBJ1-1,TRBV5-6,NA,few,CASSLQGNMNTEAFF,TGTGCCAGCAGCTTACAGGGTAACATGAACACTGAAGCTTTCTTT
TRBJ2-1,TRBV19,NA,NA,CASGTYNEQFF,TGTGCCAGCGGGACCTACAATGAGCAGTTCTTC
TRBJ2-1,TRBV9,NA,NA,CASSVEGTAGNEQFF,TGTGCCAGCAGCGTAGAGGGGACGGCCGGTAATGAGCAGTTCTTC